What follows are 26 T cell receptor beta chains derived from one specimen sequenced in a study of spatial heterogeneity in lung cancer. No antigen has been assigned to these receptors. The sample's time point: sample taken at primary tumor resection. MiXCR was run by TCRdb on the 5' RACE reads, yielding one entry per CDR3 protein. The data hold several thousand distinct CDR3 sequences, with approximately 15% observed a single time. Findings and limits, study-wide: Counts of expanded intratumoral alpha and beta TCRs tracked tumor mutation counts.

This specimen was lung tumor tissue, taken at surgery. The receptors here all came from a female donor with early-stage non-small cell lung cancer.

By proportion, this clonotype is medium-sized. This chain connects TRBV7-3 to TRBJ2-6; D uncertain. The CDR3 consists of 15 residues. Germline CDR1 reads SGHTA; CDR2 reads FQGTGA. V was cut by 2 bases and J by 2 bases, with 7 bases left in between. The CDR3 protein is CASSLQKAGANVLTF. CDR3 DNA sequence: TGTGCCAGCAGCTTACAAAAGGCTGGGGCCAACGTCCTGACTTTC.

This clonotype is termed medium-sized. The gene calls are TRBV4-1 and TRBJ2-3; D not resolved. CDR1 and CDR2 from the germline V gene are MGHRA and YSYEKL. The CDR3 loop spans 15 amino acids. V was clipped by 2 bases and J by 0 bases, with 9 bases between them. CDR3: CASSQSPGSTDTQYF. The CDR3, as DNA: TGCGCCAGCAGCCAATCCCCTGGAAGCACAGATACGCAGTATTTT.

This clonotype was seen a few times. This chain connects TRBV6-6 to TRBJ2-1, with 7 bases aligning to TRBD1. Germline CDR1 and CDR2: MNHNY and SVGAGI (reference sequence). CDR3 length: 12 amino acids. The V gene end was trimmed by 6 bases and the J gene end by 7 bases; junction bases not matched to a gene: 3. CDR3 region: CASRDRYNEQFF. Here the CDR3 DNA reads TGTGCCAGCAGGGACAGGTATAATGAGCAGTTCTTC.

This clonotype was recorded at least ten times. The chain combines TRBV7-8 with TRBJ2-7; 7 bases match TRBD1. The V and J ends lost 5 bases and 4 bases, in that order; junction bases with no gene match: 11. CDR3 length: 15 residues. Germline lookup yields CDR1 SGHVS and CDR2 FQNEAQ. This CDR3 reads CASSIRQGTGYEQYF. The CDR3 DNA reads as TGTGCCAGCAGCATCCGACAGGGAACGGGGTACGAGCAGTACTTC.

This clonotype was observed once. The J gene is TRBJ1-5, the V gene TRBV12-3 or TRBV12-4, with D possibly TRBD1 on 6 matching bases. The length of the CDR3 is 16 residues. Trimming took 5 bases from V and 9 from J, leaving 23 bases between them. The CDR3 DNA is TGTGCCAGCAGTCCCGGGGGGACACTGTTTCAGTGGCCCCAGCATTTT. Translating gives CASSPGGTLFQWPQHF.

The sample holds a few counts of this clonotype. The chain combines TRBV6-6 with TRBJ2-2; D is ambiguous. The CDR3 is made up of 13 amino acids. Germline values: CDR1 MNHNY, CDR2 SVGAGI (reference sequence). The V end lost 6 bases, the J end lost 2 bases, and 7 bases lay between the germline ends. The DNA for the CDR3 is TGTGCCAGCAGGTCTAGTAACACCGGGGAGCTGTTTTTT. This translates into CASRSSNTGELFF.

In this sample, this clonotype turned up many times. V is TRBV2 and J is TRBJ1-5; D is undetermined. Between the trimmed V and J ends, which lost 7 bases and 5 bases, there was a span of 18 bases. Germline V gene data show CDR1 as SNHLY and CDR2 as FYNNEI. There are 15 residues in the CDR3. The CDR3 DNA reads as TGTGCCAGCACCGATATCAAGCATAAGTATCAGCCCCAGCATTTT. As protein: CASTDIKHKYQPQHF.

Here the CDR3 DNA reads TGTGCCAGCAGGGACGAGGTTGGAGGCAATCAGCCCCAGCATTTT. Protein: CASRDEVGGNQPQHF. The chain links TRBV6-2 or TRBV6-3 to TRBJ1-5; the D is unclear. The CDR3 has 15 residues. CDR1 is MNHEY and CDR2 is SVGEGT in the germline V gene. The V end was cut by 6 bases, the J end by 2 bases, with 14 bases between.

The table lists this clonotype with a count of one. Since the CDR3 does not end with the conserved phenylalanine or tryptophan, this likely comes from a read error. The CDR3: CASCVASSPGVNEQFY. DNA for the CDR3: TGTGCCAGCTGCGTAGCTTCTAGTCCTGGGGTCAATGAGCAGTTCTAC. This sequence joins TRBV9 and TRBJ2-1; D ambiguous. CDR1 SGDLS and CDR2 YYNGEE come from the germline V gene. The CDR3 is 16 amino acids.

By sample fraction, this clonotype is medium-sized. The CDR3 region is CASSQGDRGNSPLHF. Written as DNA, the CDR3 is TGTGCCAGCAGCCAAGGAGACAGGGGCAATTCACCCCTCCACTTT. This chain links TRBV4-2 with TRBJ1-6, with 8 bases fitting TRBD1. Trimming removed 1 base from V and 7 bases from J; junction bases left unmatched: 3. Germline V lookup: CDR1 LGHNA, CDR2 YNFKEQ. The CDR3 runs to 15 residues.

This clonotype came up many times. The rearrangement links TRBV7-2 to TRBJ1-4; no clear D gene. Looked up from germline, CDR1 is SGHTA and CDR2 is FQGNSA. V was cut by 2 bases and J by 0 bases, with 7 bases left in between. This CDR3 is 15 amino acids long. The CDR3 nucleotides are TGTGCCAGCAGCTTACAGACTGCAACTAATGAAAAACTGTTTTTT. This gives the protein CASSLQTATNEKLFF.

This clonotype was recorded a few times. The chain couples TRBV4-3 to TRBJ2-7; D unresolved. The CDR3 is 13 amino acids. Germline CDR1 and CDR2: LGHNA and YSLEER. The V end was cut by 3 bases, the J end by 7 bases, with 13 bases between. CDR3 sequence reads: CASSQAIQTEQYF. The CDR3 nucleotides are TGCGCCAGCAGCCAGGCGATCCAGACGGAGCAGTACTTC.

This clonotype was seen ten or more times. CDR3 region: CASSGRLRDSNQPQHF. The CDR3 DNA reads as TGTGCCAGCAGCGGCCGACTCCGGGACAGCAATCAGCCCCAGCATTTT. The chain is built from TRBV21-1 and TRBJ1-5; whether TRBD1, the table's D call, matches the DNA was not checked. TRBV21-1 is marked as a pseudogene. CDR3 length: 16 amino acids.

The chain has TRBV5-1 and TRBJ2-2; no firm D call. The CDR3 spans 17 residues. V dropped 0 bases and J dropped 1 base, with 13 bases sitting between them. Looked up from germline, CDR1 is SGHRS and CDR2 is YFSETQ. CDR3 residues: CASSLGHRDKNTGELFF. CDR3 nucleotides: TGCGCCAGCAGCTTGGGGCACCGTGACAAGAACACCGGGGAGCTGTTTTTT.

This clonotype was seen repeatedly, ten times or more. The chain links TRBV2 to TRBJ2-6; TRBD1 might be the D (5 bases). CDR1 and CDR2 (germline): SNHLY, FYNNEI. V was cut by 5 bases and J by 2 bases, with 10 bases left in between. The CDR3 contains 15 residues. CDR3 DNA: TGTGCCAGCAGTACGATAGGGGCTGGGGCCAACGTCCTGACTTTC. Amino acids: CASSTIGAGANVLTF.

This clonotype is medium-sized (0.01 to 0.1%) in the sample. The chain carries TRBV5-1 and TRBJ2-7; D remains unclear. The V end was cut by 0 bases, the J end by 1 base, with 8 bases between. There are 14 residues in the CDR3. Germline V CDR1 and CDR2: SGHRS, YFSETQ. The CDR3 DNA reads TGCGCCAGCAGCTTGGACTGGCTTTCCTACGAGCAGTACTTC. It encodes CASSLDWLSYEQYF.

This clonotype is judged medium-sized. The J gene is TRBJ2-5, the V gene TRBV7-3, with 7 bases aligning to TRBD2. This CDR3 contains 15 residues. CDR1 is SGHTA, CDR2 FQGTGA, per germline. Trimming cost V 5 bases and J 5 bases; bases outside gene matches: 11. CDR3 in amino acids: CASSPGLTQRETQYF. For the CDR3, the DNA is TGTGCCAGCAGCCCGGGACTAACTCAACGGGAGACCCAGTACTTC. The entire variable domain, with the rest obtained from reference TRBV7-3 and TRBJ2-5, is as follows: GAGVSQTPSNKVTEKGKYVELRCDPISGHTALYWYRQSLGQGPEFLIYFQGTGAADDSGLPNDRFFAVRPEGSVSTLKIQRTERGDSAVYLCASSPGLTQRETQYFGPGTRLLVL.

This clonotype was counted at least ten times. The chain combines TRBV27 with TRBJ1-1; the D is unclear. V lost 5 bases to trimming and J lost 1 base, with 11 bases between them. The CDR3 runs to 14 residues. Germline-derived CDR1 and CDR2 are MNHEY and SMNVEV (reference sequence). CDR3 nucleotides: TGTGCCAGCAGTGGGAACCGGAGGAACACTGAAGCTTTCTTT. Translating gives CASSGNRRNTEAFF.

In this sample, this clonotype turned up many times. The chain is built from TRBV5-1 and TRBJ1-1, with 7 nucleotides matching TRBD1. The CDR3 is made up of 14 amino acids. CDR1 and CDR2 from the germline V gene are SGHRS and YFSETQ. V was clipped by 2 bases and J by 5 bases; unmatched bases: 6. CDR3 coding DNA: TGCGCCAGCAGCTTCCAGGGGGAAGGGACTGAAGCTTTCTTT. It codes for CASSFQGEGTEAFF.

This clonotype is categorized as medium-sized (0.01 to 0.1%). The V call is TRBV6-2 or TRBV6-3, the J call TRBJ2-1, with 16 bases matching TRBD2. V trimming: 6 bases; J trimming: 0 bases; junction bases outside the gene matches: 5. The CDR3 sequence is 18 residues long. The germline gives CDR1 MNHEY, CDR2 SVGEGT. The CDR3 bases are TGTGCCAGCAGCGGGACTAGCGGGGGGGCTATCTCCTACAATGAGCAGTTCTTC. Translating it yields CASSGTSGGAISYNEQFF.

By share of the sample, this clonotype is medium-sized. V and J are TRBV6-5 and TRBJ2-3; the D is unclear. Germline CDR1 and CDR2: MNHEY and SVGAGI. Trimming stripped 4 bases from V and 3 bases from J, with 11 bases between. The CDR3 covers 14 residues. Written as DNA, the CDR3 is TGTGCCAGCAGTTCGCCTAGAAGTACAGATACGCAGTATTTT. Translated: CASSSPRSTDTQYF.

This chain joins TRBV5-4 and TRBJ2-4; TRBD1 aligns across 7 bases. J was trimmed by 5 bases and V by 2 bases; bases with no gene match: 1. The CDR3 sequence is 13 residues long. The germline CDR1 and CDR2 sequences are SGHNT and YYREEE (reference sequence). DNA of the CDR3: TGTGCCAGCAGCTTTGGACAGGAAAACATTCAGTACTTC. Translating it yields CASSFGQENIQYF.

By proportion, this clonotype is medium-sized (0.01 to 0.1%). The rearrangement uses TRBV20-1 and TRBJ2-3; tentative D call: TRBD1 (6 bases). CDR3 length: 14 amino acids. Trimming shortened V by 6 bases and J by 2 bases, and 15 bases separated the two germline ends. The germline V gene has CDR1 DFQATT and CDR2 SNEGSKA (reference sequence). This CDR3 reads CSARRDTNTDTQYF. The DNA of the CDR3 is TGCAGTGCCCGTAGGGACACAAACACAGATACGCAGTATTTT.

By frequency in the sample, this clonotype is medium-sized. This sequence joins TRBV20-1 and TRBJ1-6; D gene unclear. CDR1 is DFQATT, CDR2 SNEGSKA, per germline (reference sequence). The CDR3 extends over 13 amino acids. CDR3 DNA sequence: TGCAGCACCCGCAGGACCTCACATTCACCCCTCCACTTT. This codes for CSTRRTSHSPLHF.

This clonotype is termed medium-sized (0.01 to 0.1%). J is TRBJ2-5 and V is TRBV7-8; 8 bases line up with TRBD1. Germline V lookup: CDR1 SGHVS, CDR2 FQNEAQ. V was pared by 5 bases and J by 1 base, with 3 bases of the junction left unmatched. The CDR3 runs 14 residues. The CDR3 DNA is TGTGCCAGCAGCCTTGGACAGGGCCAAGAGACCCAGTACTTC. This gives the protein CASSLGQGQETQYF.

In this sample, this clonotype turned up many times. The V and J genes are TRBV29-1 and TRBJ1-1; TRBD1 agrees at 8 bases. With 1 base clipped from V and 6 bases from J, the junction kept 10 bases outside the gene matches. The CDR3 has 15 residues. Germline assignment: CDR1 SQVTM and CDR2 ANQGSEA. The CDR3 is CSVEAWTGWGAEAFF. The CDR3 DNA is TGCAGCGTTGAAGCGTGGACAGGGTGGGGGGCTGAAGCTTTCTTT.